Each of the 18 T cell receptor beta chains below was sequenced from the same sample in a study of blood T cell repertoires in COVID-19. Method: immunoSEQ multiplex PCR; TCRdb's copy keeps in-frame clones and lacks some. The sample has 250,000 to 350,000 clones, roughly 80% seen once. The specimen sequenced was peripheral blood. Source of these receptors: a human donor with COVID-19, enrolled during active disease. The donor label of this sample is uncertain.

This clone was detected once. This sequence joins TRBV5-6 and TRBJ2-1; TRBD1 matches 9 bases. Germline CDR1 reads SGHDT; CDR2 reads YYEEEE. This CDR3 has 17 amino acids. V lost 4 bases and J lost 1; bases outside the gene matches: 9. CDR3: CASSPRQGGSSYNEQFF. The DNA of the CDR3 is TGTGCCAGCAGCCCGCGACAGGGGGGGTCGTCCTACAATGAGCAGTTCTTC.

This clone appeared a few times. This sample includes further DNA sequences coding for the same CDR3. The chain carries TRBV11-2 and TRBJ1-1; possibly TRBD1 for D (5 bases). There are 13 residues in the CDR3. V lost 0 bases and J 3 bases, leaving 5 bases between the germline ends. Germline CDR1 SGHAT, CDR2 FQNNGV. CDR3 in DNA: TGTGCCAGCAGCTTAGACAGGGACACTGAAGCTTTCTTT. Its protein is CASSLDRDTEAFF.

The rearrangement joins TRBV28 to TRBJ2-2; possible D gene TRBD2, 6 bases. The V and J ends lost 2 bases and 6 bases respectively, with 10 bases between them. CDR3 size: 14 residues. Germline V gene lookup returns CDR1 MDHEN and CDR2 SYDVKM. Here the CDR3 DNA reads TGTGCCAGCAGTTTAGGTTGGAGGGCCGGGGAGCTGTTTTTT. Its protein product is CASSLGWRAGELFF.

This clone was detected once. The chain links TRBV10-1 to TRBJ2-1; 8 bases are a match to TRBD2. J gave up 14 bases and V 6 bases, and 15 bases lay outside the gene matches. Germline lookup yields CDR1 WNHNN and CDR2 SYGVQD (reference sequence). This CDR3 has 14 residues. The CDR3 here is CASSPGLAGSWEFF. In DNA form, the CDR3 reads TGCGCCAGCAGCCCCGGGTTAGCGGGATCCTGGGAGTTCTTC.

Comments on this clone: One junction end does not reproduce the germline sequence, and a read error may be involved. The chain has TRBV7-7 and TRBJ2-7, with TRBD2 matching 15 bases. Germline assignment: CDR1 SSHAT and CDR2 FNYEAQ (reference sequence). The CDR3 loop spans 16 amino acids. This chain's CDR3 is CASSSGGLAGGGEQYF. CDR3 DNA: TGTGCTAGCAGCTCGGGAGGACTAGCGGGAGGGGGCGAGCAGTACTTC.

This chain links TRBV18 with TRBJ1-1; D is unresolved. The germline CDR1 and CDR2 sequences are KGHSH and LQKENI. V was cut by 3 bases and J by 6 bases, with 11 bases left in between. There are 13 residues in the CDR3. CDR3 bases: TGTGCCAGCTCACCCCTACCCGGGGCTGAAGCTTTCTTT. It is translated as CASSPLPGAEAFF. The complete variable domain, with remaining parts taken from reference TRBV18 and TRBJ1-1, reads NAGVMQNPRHLVRRRGQEARLRCSPMKGHSHVYWYRQLPEEGLKFMVYLQKENIIDESGMPKERFSAEFPKEGPSILRIQQVVRGDSAAYFCASSPLPGAEAFFGQGTRLTVV.

The chain joins TRBV9 to TRBJ1-4; the match to TRBD1 covers 9 bases. The CDR3 runs 15 residues. The V and J ends lost 4 bases and 8 bases, in that order; junction bases with no gene match: 9. CDR1 and CDR2 (germline): SGDLS, YYNGEE. CDR3 protein: CASSPRTGVGEKLFF. DNA of the CDR3: TGTGCCAGCAGCCCCCGGACAGGGGTAGGCGAAAAACTGTTTTTT.

This chain joins TRBV29-1 and TRBJ2-7; possibly TRBD1 for D (6 bases). The ends were cut back, 5 bases at V and 3 bases at J, with 11 bases in the middle. This CDR3 is 12 amino acids long. Germline V gives CDR1 SQVTM, CDR2 ANQGSEA. The CDR3 here is CSVYRDNYEQYF. CDR3 sequence (DNA): TGCAGCGTTTACCGGGACAACTACGAGCAGTACTTC.

The J gene is TRBJ1-6, the V gene TRBV6-6, with D possibly matching TRBD1 (5 bases). The CDR3 totals 19 residues. Trimming took 5 bases from V and 0 from J, leaving 20 bases between them. CDR1 is MNHNY and CDR2 is SVGAGI in the germline V gene (reference sequence). CDR3 sequence: CASSPTKRGLSSYNSPLHF. CDR3 sequence (DNA): TGTGCCAGCAGTCCAACTAAAAGGGGCTTGAGCTCCTATAATTCACCCCTCCACTTT.

This rearrangement joins TRBV2 to TRBJ1-1, with D possibly TRBD1 on 5 matching bases. The germline V gene encodes CDR1 SNHLY and CDR2 FYNNEI. With 6 bases removed from V and 2 bases from J, the gap between germline ends came to 16 bases. The CDR3 is 15 amino acids. The CDR3 bases are TGTGCCAGCAGGAACTTAGGGGCCCCCAACACTGAAGCTTTCTTT. It specifies CASRNLGAPNTEAFF.

This sequence joins TRBV6-5 and TRBJ2-3; 9 bases are a match to TRBD2. The length of the CDR3 is 15 residues. V lost 6 bases and J lost 2; bases outside the gene matches: 6. The germline CDR1 and CDR2 sequences are MNHEY and SVGAGI. For the CDR3, the DNA is TGTGCCAGCAGCCCACTAGCGGGTAACACAGATACGCAGTATTTT. Translation gives CASSPLAGNTDTQYF.

This chain connects TRBV7-9 to TRBJ1-1; D perhaps matches TRBD1 (5 bases). This CDR3 contains 15 residues. Germline CDR1 is SEHNR and CDR2 is FQNEAQ (reference sequence). V lost 2 bases, J lost 1 base, and 11 bases lay in between. CDR3 sequence: CASSLWGSQNTEAFF. The CDR3, as DNA: TGTGCCAGCAGCTTATGGGGCAGCCAGAACACTGAAGCTTTCTTT. The full variable domain, rest sourced from reference TRBV7-9 and TRBJ1-1, is DTGVSQNPRHKITKRGQNVTFRCDPISEHNRLYWYRQTLGQGPEFLTYFQNEAQLEKSRLLSDRFSAERPKGSFSTLEIQRTEQGDSAMYLCASSLWGSQNTEAFFGQGTRLTVV.

Only a few counts were recorded for this clone. CDR3: CASSYSSGAYEQYF. The CDR3 nucleotides are TGTGCCAGCAGTTACTCGTCGGGAGCCTACGAGCAGTACTTC. The chain recombines TRBV6-6 with TRBJ2-7, with D perhaps TRBD2 (6 bases). The germline gives CDR1 MNHNY, CDR2 SVGAGI (reference sequence). The CDR3 length is 14 residues. Deletions cut 0 bases from V and 2 bases from J, with 8 bases between.

This clone has just a few counts. V gene TRBV10-3 combines with J gene TRBJ2-7, with 13 nucleotides matching TRBD2. Germline assignment: CDR1 ENHRY and CDR2 SYGVKD. The CDR3 has 15 amino acids. After removal of 3 bases from V and 5 bases from J, the junction contained 4 bases not matched to a gene. CDR3 in amino acids: CAISDFGLAGDEQYF. CDR3 DNA sequence: TGTGCCATCAGTGATTTCGGACTAGCGGGAGACGAGCAGTACTTC.

V is TRBV20-1 and J is TRBJ1-2; maybe TRBD1 (5 bases). Germline V gene sequence: CDR1 DFQATT, CDR2 SNEGSKA (reference sequence). CDR3 size: 11 residues. CDR3 loop: CTYGGNYGYTF. The CDR3 bases are TGCACATATGGGGGGAACTATGGCTACACCTTC.

The chain links TRBV15 to TRBJ1-4, with D maybe TRBD1 (5 bases). The germline V and J ends were trimmed by 4 bases and 3 bases, with 15 bases remaining between them. Germline values: CDR1 LNHNV, CDR2 YYDKDF (reference sequence). The CDR3 extends over 16 amino acids. The CDR3 sequence: CATSTTDSRPNEKLFF. The DNA of the CDR3 is TGTGCCACCAGCACGACCGACAGTCGCCCTAATGAAAAACTGTTTTTT.

The chain is built from TRBV18 and TRBJ2-7, with 7 bases aligning to TRBD1. The CDR3 is 14 residues long. Trimming took 5 bases from V and 4 from J; bases not matched to a gene: 8. The germline gives CDR1 KGHSH, CDR2 LQKENI. In DNA form, the CDR3 reads TGTGCCAGCTCATGGACAGGCCAAGGGTACGAGCAGTACTTC. Translating it yields CASSWTGQGYEQYF.

This sequence joins TRBV29-1 and TRBJ2-1; possibly TRBD2 for D (5 bases). Deletions cut 6 bases from V and 4 bases from J, with 13 bases between. From germline, CDR1 is SQVTM and CDR2 ANQGSEA. The CDR3 consists of 13 residues. The DNA of the CDR3 is TGCAGCGTCCCCCTACCGGGGTACAATGAGCAGTTCTTC. Residues: CSVPLPGYNEQFF.